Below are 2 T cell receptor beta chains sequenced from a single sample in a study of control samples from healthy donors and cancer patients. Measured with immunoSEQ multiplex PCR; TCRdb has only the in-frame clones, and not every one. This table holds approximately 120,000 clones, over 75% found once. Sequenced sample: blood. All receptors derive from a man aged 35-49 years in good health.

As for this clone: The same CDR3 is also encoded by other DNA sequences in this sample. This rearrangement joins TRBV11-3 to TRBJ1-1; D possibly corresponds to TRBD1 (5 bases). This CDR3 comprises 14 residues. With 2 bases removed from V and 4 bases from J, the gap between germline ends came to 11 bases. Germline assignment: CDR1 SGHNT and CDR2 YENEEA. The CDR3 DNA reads TGTGCCAGCAGCTTAAGGGGAGGGGTCACTGAAGCTTTCTTT. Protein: CASSLRGGVTEAFF.

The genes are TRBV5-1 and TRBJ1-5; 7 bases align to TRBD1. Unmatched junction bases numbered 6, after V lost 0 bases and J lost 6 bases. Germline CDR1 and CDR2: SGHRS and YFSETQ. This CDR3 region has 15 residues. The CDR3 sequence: CASSLGGGDGQPQHF. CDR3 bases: TGCGCCAGCAGCTTGGGAGGGGGCGACGGTCAGCCCCAGCATTTT.